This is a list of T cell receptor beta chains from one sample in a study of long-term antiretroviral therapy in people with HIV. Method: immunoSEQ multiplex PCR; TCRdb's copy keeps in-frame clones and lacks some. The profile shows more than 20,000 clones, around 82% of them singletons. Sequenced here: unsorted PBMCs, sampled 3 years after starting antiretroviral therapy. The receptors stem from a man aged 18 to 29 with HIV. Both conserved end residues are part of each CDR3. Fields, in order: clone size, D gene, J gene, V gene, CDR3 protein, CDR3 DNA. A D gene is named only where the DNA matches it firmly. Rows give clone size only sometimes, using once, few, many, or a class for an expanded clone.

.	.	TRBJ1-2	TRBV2	CASTAGGGDGYTF	TGTGCCAGTACCGCTGGGGGGGGCGACGGCTACACCTTC
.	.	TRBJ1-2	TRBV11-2	CASSFGQGSGYTF	TGTGCCAGCAGCTTCGGTCAGGGGTCTGGCTACACCTTC
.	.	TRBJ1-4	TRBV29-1	CSVGGRDEKLFF	TGCAGCGTTGGGGGAAGAGATGAAAAACTGTTTTTT
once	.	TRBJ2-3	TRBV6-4	CASSDRVTDTQYF	TGTGCCAGCAGTGACAGGGTCACAGATACGCAGTATTTT
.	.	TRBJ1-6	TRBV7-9	CASSSANVGNAYNSPLHF	TGTGCCAGCAGCTCCGCAAATGTGGGGAACGCCTATAATTCACCCCTCCACTTT
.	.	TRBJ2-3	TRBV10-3	CAISEAGDADTQYF	TGTGCCATCAGTGAGGCAGGGGACGCAGATACGCAGTATTTT
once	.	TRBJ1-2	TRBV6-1	CASTFHRVGYTF	TGTGCCAGCACGTTCCACAGGGTTGGCTACACCTTC
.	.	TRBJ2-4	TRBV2	CASRDGDLNIQYF	TGTGCCAGCAGGGATGGGGATTTGAACATTCAGTACTTC
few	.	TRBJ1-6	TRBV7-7	CASRSDPWSPLHF	TGTGCTAGCAGATCAGACCCCTGGTCACCCCTCCACTTT
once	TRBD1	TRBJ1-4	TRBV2	CASSDGQGNEKLFF	TGTGCCAGCAGTGATGGACAGGGGAATGAAAAACTGTTTTTT
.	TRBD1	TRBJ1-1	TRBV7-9	CASSLVATGGLNTEAFF	TGTGCCAGCAGCTTAGTCGCCACAGGGGGCTTGAACACTGAAGCTTTCTTT
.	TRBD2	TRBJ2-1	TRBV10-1	CASSASGVYNEQFF	TGCGCCAGCAGCGCTAGCGGGGTTTACAATGAGCAGTTCTTC
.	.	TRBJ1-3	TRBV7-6	CASSLDRPYSGNTIYF	TGTGCCAGCAGCTTAGACAGGCCTTACTCTGGAAACACCATATATTTT
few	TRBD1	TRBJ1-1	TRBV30	CAWSLRTGGTEAFF	TGTGCCTGGAGTCTTCGGACAGGGGGCACTGAAGCTTTCTTT
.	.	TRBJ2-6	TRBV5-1	CASLPTPSSGANVLTF	TGCGCCAGCCTGCCGACCCCGAGCTCTGGGGCCAACGTCCTGACTTTC
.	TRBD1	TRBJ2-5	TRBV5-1	CASSLIRGNQETQYF	TGCGCCAGCAGCTTAATCAGGGGGAATCAAGAGACCCAGTACTTC
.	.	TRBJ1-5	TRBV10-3	CAISEEGGNQPQHF	TGTGCCATCAGTGAGGAGGGTGGGAATCAGCCCCAGCATTTT
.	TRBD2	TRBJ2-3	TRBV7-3	CASRPSGGYDTQYF	TGTGCCAGCCGCCCTAGCGGGGGGTACGATACGCAGTATTTT
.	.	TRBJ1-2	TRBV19	CASSTRQPNYGYTF	TGTGCCAGTAGTACGAGACAGCCTAACTATGGCTACACCTTC
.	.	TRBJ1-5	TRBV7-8	CASSSLSVQGNQPQHF	TGTGCCAGCAGCTCACTTAGTGTCCAGGGCAATCAGCCCCAGCATTTT
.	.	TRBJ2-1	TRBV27	CASSLGSVNEQFF	TGTGCCAGCAGTTTAGGTAGTGTCAATGAGCAGTTCTTC
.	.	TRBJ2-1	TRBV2	CATRKGGNEQFF	TGTGCCACCCGAAAAGGGGGCAATGAGCAGTTCTTC
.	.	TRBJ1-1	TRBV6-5	CASSYGRGGVPEAFF	TGTGCCAGCAGTTACGGCCGGGGTGGTGTGCCTGAAGCTTTCTTT
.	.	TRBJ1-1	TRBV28	CASRPSRGWGYTEAFF	TGTGCCAGCAGGCCGTCAAGAGGATGGGGCTACACTGAAGCTTTCTTT
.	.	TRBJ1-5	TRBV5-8	CASSRQRLSNQPQHF	TGTGCCAGCAGTCGACAGAGGCTTAGCAATCAGCCCCAGCATTTT
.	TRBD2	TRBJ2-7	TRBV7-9	CASSFPSGDSYEQYF	TGTGCCAGCAGCTTCCCTAGCGGGGACTCCTACGAGCAGTACTTC
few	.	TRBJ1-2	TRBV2	CASSDPGRYGYTF	TGTGCCAGCAGTGACCCAGGGCGGTATGGCTACACCTTC
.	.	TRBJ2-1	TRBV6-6	CASSPTSGSYNEQFF	TGTGCCAGCAGTCCGACATCCGGCTCCTACAATGAGCAGTTCTTC
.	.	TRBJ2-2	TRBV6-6	CASGRGNTGELFF	TGTGCCAGCGGGCGGGGGAACACCGGGGAGCTGTTTTTT
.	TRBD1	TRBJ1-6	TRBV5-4	CASKRDRDYNSPLHF	TGTGCCAGCAAACGCGACAGGGACTATAATTCACCCCTCCACTTT
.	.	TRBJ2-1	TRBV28	CASRGSSYNEQFF	TGTGCCAGCCGCGGATCTTCCTACAATGAGCAGTTCTTC
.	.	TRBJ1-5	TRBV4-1	CASSQEGIKGNQPQHF	TGCGCCAGCAGCCAAGAAGGGATAAAGGGAAATCAGCCCCAGCATTTT
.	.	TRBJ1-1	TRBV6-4	CASSDSSLGTEAFF	TGTGCCAGCAGTGACTCCTCCCTGGGGACTGAAGCTTTCTTT
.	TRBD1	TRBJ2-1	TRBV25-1	CASSGMGQGWNNEQFF	TGTGCCAGCAGTGGAATGGGACAGGGTTGGAACAATGAGCAGTTCTTC
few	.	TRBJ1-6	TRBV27	CASSSQGRWSPLHF	TGTGCCAGCAGTTCCCAGGGTCGGTGGTCACCCCTCCACTTT
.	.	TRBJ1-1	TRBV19	CASSTLRSGRNTEAFF	TGTGCCAGTAGTACCCTCCGGTCAGGGAGGAACACTGAAGCTTTCTTT
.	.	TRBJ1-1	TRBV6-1	CASRGTEAFF	TGTGCCTCCCGGGGCACTGAAGCTTTCTTT
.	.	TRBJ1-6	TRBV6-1	CAITPTVGRHSPLHF	TGTGCCATTACACCTACGGTAGGGAGACATTCACCCCTCCACTTT
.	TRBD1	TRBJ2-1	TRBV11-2	CASRKRDRGYNEQFF	TGTGCCAGCAGGAAACGGGACAGGGGATACAATGAGCAGTTCTTC
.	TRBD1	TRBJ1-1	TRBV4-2	CASSQGGQGATEAFF	TGTGCCAGCAGCCAAGGGGGACAGGGGGCCACTGAAGCTTTCTTT
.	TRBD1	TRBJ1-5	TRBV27	CASSLEGATGQPQHF	TGTGCCAGCAGTTTAGAGGGGGCGACGGGTCAGCCCCAGCATTTT
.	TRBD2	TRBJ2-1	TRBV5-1	CASSSRTSGVPNEQFF	TGCGCCAGCAGCTCACGGACTAGCGGGGTTCCTAATGAGCAGTTCTTC
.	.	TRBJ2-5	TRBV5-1	CASSLDQETQYF	TGCGCCAGCAGCTTGGACCAAGAGACCCAGTACTTC
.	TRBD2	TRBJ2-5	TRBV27	CASTSAGGGETQYF	TGTGCCAGCACCTCGGCGGGGGGAGGAGAGACCCAGTACTTC
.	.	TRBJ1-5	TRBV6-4	CASSVGSNQPQHF	TGTGCCAGCAGTGTAGGGTCCAATCAGCCCCAGCATTTT
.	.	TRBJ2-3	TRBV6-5	CASSRLPRDTDTQYF	TGTGCCAGCAGCCGACTTCCTCGGGACACAGATACGCAGTATTTT
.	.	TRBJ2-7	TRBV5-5	CASSLEGGNSYEQYF	TGTGCCAGCAGCTTGGAAGGGGGTAACTCCTACGAGCAGTACTTC
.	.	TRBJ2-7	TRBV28	CASSFGRPGHHDYEQYF	TGTGCCAGCAGTTTCGGTCGTCCGGGACACCACGACTACGAGCAGTACTTC
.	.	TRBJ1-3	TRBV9	CASSVAESGTIYF	TGTGCCAGCAGCGTGGCTGAGTCAGGGACCATATATTTT
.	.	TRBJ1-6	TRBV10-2	CASVFASNSPLHF	TGCGCCAGCGTGTTCGCAAGTAATTCACCCCTCCACTTT
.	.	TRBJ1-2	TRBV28	CASFPGTLNYGYTF	TGTGCCAGCTTTCCCGGGACACTAAACTATGGCTACACCTTC
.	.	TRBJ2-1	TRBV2	CASSERGGSYNEQFF	TGTGCCAGCAGTGAAAGGGGGGGCTCCTACAATGAGCAGTTCTTC
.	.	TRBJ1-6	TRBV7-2	CASSSVTGNSPLHF	TGTGCCAGCAGCTCGGTGACGGGTAATTCACCCCTCCACTTT
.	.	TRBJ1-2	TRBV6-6	CASSYGGADYGYTF	TGTGCCAGCAGTTACGGGGGGGCAGACTATGGCTACACCTTC
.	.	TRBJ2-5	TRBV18	CASSSNPRAEETQYF	TGTGCCAGCTCGTCTAACCCCCGAGCAGAAGAGACCCAGTACTTC
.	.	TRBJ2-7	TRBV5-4	CASSFGGAEQYF	TGTGCCAGCAGCTTCGGGGGAGCCGAGCAGTACTTC
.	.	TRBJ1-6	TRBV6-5	CASSYSQGPASPLHF	TGTGCCAGCAGTTACTCGCAGGGGCCTGCTTCACCCCTCCACTTT
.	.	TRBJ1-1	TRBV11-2	CASSLDGGGTEAFF	TGTGCCAGCAGCTTAGATGGGGGGGGGACTGAAGCTTTCTTT
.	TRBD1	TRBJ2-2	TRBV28	CASRPGQGHGELFF	TGTGCCAGCAGACCGGGACAGGGCCACGGGGAGCTGTTTTTT
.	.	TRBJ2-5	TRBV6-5	CASSYLDGKTQYF	TGTGCCAGCAGTTACCTAGATGGAAAGACCCAGTACTTC